This T cell receptor beta chain came from a study of Graves' ophthalmopathy and Graves' hyperthyroidism. RNA transcripts yielded amplified TCR beta CDR3 regions. HTBI-primed RT-PCR formed the first round, and a multiplex PCR formed the second. MiXCR, applied by TCRdb to the multiplex PCR reads, yields one record per CDR3 protein. The sample shows around 1.1 million distinct CDR3 sequences, about two fifths of them seen only once. Diagnoses were established from clinical symptoms, serum thyroxine, TRAb, thyroid ultrasound and orbital computed tomography. This CDR3 contains 14 residues. CDR1 SEHNR and CDR2 FQNEAQ come from the germline V gene (reference sequence). Trimming removed 6 bases from V and 2 bases from J, with 14 bases in between.

The source material was peripheral blood or thyroid tissue (not recorded which). The TCR sequence derives from an adult man with Graves' hyperthyroidism. The chain is built from TRBV7-9 and TRBJ2-7; D remains unclear. CDR3 DNA: TGTGCCAGCAGTTACTCCCGAAACCCCTACGAGCAGTACTTC. Its translation is CASSYSRNPYEQYF.